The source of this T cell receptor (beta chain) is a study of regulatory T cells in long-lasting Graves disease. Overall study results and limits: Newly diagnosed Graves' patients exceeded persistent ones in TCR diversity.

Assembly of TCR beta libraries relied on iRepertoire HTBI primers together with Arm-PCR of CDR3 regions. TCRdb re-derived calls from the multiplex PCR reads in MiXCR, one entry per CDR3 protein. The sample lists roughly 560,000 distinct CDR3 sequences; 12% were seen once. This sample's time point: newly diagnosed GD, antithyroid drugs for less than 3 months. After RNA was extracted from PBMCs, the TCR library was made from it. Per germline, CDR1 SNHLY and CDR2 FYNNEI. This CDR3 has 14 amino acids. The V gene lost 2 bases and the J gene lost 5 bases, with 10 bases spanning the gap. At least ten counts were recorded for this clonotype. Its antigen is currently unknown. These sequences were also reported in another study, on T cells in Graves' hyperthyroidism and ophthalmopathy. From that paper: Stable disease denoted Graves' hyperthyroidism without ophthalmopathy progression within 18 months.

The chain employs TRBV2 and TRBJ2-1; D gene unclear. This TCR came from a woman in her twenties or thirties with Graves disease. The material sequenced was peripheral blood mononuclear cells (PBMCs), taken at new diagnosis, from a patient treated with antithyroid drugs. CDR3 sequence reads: CASSEFRLNNEQFF. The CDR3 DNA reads TGTGCCAGCAGTGAATTTCGGCTGAACAATGAGCAGTTCTTC.